The clone carrying this T cell receptor beta chain was seen just once. The data were obtained in a study of T cell changes during pregnancy in multiple sclerosis. The CDR3 is 16 amino acids. Germline V gene sequence: CDR1 SGHRS, CDR2 YFSETQ. Unmatched junction bases numbered 3, after V lost 4 bases and J lost 0 bases. Measured with immunoSEQ multiplex PCR; TCRdb has only the in-frame clones, and not every one. The profile covers tens of thousands of clones, with 80% to 95% appearing a single time and about 0.69% taken by the ten largest. The sequence derives from a female donor with multiple sclerosis, enrolled in a pregnancy study. The chain links TRBV5-1 to TRBJ2-1; the match to TRBD2 covers 11 bases. The sample was CD4+ T cells from peripheral blood mononuclear cells, taken in the third trimester of pregnancy. The CDR3 region has the DNA TGCGCCAGCAGCGGGGGACTAGCGGCCTCCTACAATGAGCAGTTCTTC. It codes for CASSGGLAASYNEQFF.